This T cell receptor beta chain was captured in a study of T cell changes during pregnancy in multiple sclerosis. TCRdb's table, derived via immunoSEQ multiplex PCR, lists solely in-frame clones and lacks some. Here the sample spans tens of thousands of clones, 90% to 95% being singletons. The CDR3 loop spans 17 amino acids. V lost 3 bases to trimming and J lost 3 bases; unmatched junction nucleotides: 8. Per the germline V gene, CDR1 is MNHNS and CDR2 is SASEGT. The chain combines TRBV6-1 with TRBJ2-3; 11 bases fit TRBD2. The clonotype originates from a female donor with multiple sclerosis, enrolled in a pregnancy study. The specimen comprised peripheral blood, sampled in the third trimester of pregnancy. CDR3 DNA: TGTGCCAGCAGTGATGTAGCGGGAGGGCCCGGGACAGATACGCAGTATTTT. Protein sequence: CASSDVAGGPGTDTQYF.